This entry lists 7 T cell receptor beta chains sequenced from one sample in a study of CD8 T cells in ankylosing spondylitis. Broader study findings: Characteristic of ankylosing spondylitis blood, it appeared, was a TCR beta motif comprising eight highly homologous variants.

TCRdb redid the calling of the 5' RACE reads with MiXCR, one entry per CDR3 protein. The sample lists about 440,000 distinct CDR3 sequences; about 15% were seen once. Their specific antigens are unknown. The sample taken for sequencing was blood, either unsorted or a sorted T cell fraction (not recorded which). All receptors derive from a male donor with ankylosing spondylitis.

The chain joins TRBV25-1 to TRBJ2-3; maybe TRBD2 (6 bases). CDR1 MGHDK and CDR2 SYGVNS come from the germline V gene. The CDR3 is made up of 14 amino acids. V was clipped by 3 bases and J by 5 bases, with 12 bases between them. Written as DNA, the CDR3 is TGTGCCAGCAGTGATCGGGGACTCCGAGATACGCAGTATTTT. Translation: CASSDRGLRDTQYF.

This clonotype occurred many times. The chain recombines TRBV5-1 with TRBJ2-1; 12 bases map to TRBD2. The CDR3 is 16 amino acids. Per germline, CDR1 SGHRS and CDR2 YFSETQ. J was trimmed by 6 bases and V by 7 bases; bases with no gene match: 11. The CDR3: CASRWGPSGGANEQFF. For the CDR3, the DNA is TGCGCCAGCCGTTGGGGCCCTAGCGGGGGGGCCAATGAGCAGTTCTTC.

This clonotype was seen at least ten times. V usage is TRBV20-1 and J usage is TRBJ1-5, with D perhaps TRBD1 (5 bases). V shed 0 bases and J shed 6 bases, with 12 bases lying between them. This CDR3 contains 14 residues. Germline V gene sequence: CDR1 DFQATT, CDR2 SNEGSKA (reference sequence). This chain's CDR3 is CSARDRAGSQPQHF. The DNA for the CDR3 is TGCAGTGCTAGAGATCGGGCAGGGTCTCAGCCCCAGCATTTT.

The V call is TRBV28, the J call TRBJ1-1; 12 bases fit TRBD1. The CDR3 extends over 17 amino acids. Germline CDR1 reads MDHEN; CDR2 reads SYDVKM. V shed 2 bases and J 0 bases; nucleotides not matched to a gene: 4. The CDR3 sequence is CASSLGTGGLLNTEAFF. CDR3 coding DNA: TGTGCCAGCAGTTTAGGGACAGGGGGCTTGTTGAACACTGAAGCTTTCTTT.

This clonotype was observed a few times. The CDR3 region has the DNA TGCGCCAGCAGCTTGGTGGGGACAGGGGTCTACGAGCAGTACTTC. It specifies CASSLVGTGVYEQYF. The rearrangement uses TRBV5-1 and TRBJ2-7; 10 nucleotides match TRBD1. J lost 3 bases, V lost 0 bases, and 3 bases had no gene match. The CDR3 consists of 15 residues. The germline V gene has CDR1 SGHRS and CDR2 YFSETQ.

The CDR3 protein is CASSLAPGGGEQYF. In nucleotides, the CDR3 is TGTGCCAGCAGTTTAGCACCAGGGGGCGGCGAGCAGTACTTC. This chain connects TRBV12-3 or TRBV12-4 to TRBJ2-7; TRBD1 aligns across 8 bases. V shed 0 bases, J shed 6 bases, and the junction held 4 bases outside the gene matches. This CDR3 has 14 amino acids.

The table lists this clonotype with a few counts. The chain carries TRBV7-2 and TRBJ2-3, with D possibly TRBD1 on 5 matching bases. This CDR3 spans 14 amino acids. The germline CDR1 and CDR2 sequences are SGHTA and FQGNSA. V gave up 5 bases and J gave up 6 bases, with 15 bases separating them. CDR3 sequence: CASSLRQPQDTQYF. The CDR3 DNA sequence: TGTGCCAGCAGCCTAAGACAGCCCCAGGATACGCAGTATTTT.